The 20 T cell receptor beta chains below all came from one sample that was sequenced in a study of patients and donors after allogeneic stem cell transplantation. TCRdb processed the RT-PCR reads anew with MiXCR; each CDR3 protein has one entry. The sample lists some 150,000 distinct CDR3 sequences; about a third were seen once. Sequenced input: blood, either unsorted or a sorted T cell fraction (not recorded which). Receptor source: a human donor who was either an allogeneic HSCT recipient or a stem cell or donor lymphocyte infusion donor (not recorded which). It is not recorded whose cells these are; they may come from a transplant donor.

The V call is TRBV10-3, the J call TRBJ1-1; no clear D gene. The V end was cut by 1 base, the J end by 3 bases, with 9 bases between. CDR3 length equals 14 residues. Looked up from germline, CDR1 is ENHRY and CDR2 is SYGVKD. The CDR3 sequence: CAISELRVDTEAFF. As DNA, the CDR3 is TGTGCCATCAGTGAGTTAAGGGTCGACACTGAAGCTTTCTTT.

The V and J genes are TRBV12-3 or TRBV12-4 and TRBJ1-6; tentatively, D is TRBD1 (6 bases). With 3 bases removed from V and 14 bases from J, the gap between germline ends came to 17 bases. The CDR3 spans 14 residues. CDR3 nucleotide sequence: TGTGCCAGCAGTTTTGGGGGCAACAGATTATCCCTCCACTTT. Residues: CASSFGGNRLSLHF.

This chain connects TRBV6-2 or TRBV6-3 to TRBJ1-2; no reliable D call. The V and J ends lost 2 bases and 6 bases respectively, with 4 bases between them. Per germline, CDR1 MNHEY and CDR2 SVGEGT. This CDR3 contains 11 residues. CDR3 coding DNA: TGTGCCAGCAGTTACAGCCATGGCTACACCTTC. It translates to CASSYSHGYTF.

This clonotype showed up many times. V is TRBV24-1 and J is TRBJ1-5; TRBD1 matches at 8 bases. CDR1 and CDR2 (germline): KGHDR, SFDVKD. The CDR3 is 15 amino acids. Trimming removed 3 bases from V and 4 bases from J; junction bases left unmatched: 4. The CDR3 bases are TGTGCCACCAGTGATACAGGGGGTAGGAATCAGCCCCAGCATTTT. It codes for CATSDTGGRNQPQHF.

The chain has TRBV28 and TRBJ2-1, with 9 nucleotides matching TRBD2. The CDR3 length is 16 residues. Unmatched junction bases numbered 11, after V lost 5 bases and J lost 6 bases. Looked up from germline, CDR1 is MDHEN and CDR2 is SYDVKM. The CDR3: CASSEGVAGAFNEQFF. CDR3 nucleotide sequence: TGTGCCAGCAGTGAGGGGGTAGCGGGGGCCTTCAATGAGCAGTTCTTC. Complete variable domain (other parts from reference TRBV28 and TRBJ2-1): DVKVTQSSRYLVKRTGEKVFLECVQDMDHENMFWYRQDPGLGLRLIYFSYDVKMKEKGDIPEGYSVSREKKERFSLILESASTNQTSMYLCASSEGVAGAFNEQFFGPGTRLTVL.

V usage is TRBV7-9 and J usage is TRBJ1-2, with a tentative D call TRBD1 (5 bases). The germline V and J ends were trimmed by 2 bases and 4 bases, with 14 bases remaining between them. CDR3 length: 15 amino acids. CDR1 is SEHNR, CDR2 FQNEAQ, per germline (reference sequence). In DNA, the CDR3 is TGTGCCAGCAGCTTACCCGGGACGCTTACCTATGGCTACACCTTC. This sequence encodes CASSLPGTLTYGYTF.

The CDR3, as DNA: TGCAGTGCTGGGATAGCGGGGGTTAGCACAGATACGCAGTATTTT. Encoded protein: CSAGIAGVSTDTQYF. The gene calls are TRBV20-1 and TRBJ2-3, with 9 nucleotides matching TRBD2. Germline V gene sequence: CDR1 DFQATT, CDR2 SNEGSKA (reference sequence). This CDR3 has 15 amino acids. V lost 5 bases and J lost 0; bases outside the gene matches: 6.

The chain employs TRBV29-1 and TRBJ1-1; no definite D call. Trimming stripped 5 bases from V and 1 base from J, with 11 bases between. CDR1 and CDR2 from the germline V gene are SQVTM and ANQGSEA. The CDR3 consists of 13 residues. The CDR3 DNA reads TGCAGCGTTCAAAGGGATACGAACACTGAAGCTTTCTTT. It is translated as CSVQRDTNTEAFF.

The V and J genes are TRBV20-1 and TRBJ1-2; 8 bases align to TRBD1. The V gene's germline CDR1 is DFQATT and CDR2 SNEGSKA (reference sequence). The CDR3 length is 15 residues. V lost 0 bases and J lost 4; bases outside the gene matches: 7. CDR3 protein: CSAREKGQEIYGYTF. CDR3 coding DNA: TGCAGTGCTAGAGAAAAGGGACAGGAGATCTATGGCTACACCTTC.

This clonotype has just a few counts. The CDR3 coding sequence is TGCAGTGCTAGGGCCCGCGGAGGGGGTAAGAACTATGGCTACACCTTC. Translation gives CSARARGGGKNYGYTF. This chain links TRBV20-1 with TRBJ1-2, with D possibly being TRBD1 (6 bases). Germline CDR1 is DFQATT and CDR2 is SNEGSKA (reference sequence). The germline V and J ends were trimmed by 3 bases and 2 bases, with 19 bases remaining between them. CDR3 size: 16 residues.

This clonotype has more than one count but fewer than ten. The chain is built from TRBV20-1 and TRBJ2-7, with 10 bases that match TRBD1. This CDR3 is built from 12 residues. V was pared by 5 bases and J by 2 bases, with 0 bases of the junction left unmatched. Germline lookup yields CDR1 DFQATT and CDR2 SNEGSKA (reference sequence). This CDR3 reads CSAGQGAYEQYF. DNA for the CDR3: TGCAGTGCTGGACAGGGGGCCTACGAGCAGTACTTC.

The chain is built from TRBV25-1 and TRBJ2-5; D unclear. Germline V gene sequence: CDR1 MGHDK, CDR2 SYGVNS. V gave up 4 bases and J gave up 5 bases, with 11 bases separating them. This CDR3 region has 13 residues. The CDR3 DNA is TGTGCCAGCAGTGGCGGACCTGTCGAGACCCAGTACTTC. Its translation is CASSGGPVETQYF.

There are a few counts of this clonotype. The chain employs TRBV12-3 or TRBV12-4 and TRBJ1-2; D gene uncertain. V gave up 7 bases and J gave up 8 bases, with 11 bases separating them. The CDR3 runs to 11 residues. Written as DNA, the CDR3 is TGTGCCAGCAAGACCCCGGGCGGCTACACCTTC. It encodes CASKTPGGYTF.

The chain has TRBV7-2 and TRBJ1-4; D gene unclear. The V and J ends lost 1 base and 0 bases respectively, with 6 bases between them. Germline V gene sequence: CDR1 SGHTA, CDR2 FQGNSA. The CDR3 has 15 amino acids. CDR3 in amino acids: CASSLVVATNEKLFF. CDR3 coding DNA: TGTGCCAGCAGCTTAGTAGTCGCAACTAATGAAAAACTGTTTTTT.

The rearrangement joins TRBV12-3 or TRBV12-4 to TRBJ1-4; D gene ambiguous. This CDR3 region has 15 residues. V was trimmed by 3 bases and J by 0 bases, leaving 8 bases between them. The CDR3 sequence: CASSFETPTNEKLFF. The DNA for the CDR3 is TGTGCCAGCAGTTTCGAGACACCAACTAATGAAAAACTGTTTTTT.

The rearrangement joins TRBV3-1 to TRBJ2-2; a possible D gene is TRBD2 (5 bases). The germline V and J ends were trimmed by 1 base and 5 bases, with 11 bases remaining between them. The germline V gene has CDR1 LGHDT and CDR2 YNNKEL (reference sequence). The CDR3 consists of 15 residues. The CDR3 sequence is CASSQGPTGTGELFF. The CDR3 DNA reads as TGTGCCAGCAGCCAAGGGCCCACGGGGACCGGGGAGCTGTTTTTT. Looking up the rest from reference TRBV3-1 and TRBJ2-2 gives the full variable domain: DTAVSQTPKYLVTQMGNDKSIKCEQNLGHDTMYWYKQDSKKFLKIMFSYNNKELIINETVPNRFSPKSPDKAHLNLHINSLELGDSAVYFCASSQGPTGTGELFFGEGSRLTVL.

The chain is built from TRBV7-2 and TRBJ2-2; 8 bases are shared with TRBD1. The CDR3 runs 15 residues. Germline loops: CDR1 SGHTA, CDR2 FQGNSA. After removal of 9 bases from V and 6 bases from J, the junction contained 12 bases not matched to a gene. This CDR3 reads CASSRTGMESGELFF. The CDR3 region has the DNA TGTGCCAGTAGCCGGACAGGGATGGAGTCCGGGGAGCTGTTTTTT. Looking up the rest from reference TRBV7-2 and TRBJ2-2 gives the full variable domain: GAGVSQSPSNKVTEKGKDVELRCDPISGHTALYWYRQSLGQGLEFLIYFQGNSAPDKSGLPSDRFSAERTGGSVSTLTIQRTQQEDSAVYLCASSRTGMESGELFFGEGSRLTVL.

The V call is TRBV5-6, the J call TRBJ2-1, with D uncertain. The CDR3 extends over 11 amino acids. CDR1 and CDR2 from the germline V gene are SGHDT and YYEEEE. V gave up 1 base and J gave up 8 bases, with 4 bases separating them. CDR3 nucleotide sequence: TGTGCCAGCAGCTTGAACTATGAGCAGTTCTTC. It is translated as CASSLNYEQFF.

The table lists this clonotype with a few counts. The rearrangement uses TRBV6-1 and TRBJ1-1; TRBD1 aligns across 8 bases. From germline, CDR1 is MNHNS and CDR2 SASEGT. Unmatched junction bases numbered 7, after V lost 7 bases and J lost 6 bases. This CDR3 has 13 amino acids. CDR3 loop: CASNWDRRAEAFF. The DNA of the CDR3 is TGTGCCAGCAATTGGGACAGGAGGGCTGAAGCTTTCTTT.

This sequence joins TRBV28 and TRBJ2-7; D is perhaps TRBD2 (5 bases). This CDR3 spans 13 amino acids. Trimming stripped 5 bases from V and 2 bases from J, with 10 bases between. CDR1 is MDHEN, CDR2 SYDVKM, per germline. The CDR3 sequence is CASSDYLTYEQYF. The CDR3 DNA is TGTGCCAGCAGTGACTACCTTACCTACGAGCAGTACTTC. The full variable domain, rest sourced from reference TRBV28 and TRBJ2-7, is DVKVTQSSRYLVKRTGEKVFLECVQDMDHENMFWYRQDPGLGLRLIYFSYDVKMKEKGDIPEGYSVSREKKERFSLILESASTNQTSMYLCASSDYLTYEQYFGPGTRLTVT.